This T cell receptor (beta chain) is drawn from a study of T-cell reconstitution after alpha-beta-depleted transplantation in children. This clonotype was seen ten or more times. Its specificity is unknown. It was with unique molecular identifiers that the TCRbeta library was prepared. One entry per CDR3 protein results from TCRdb running MiXCR on the PCR reads. Of around 200,000 distinct CDR3 sequences listed, about a tenth were seen once; the top ten hold roughly 30%. General study findings and limits: For some patients, TCRbeta diversity was high at day 60 because of recipient T cells and thymic progenitors that survived. At the one-year point after transplant, T-cell counts and TCRbeta diversity were found to come mostly from T cells that had been newly produced.

This clonotype was sampled from a child less than two years old with acute myeloid leukemia, due to receive a stem cell transplant. The source was PBMCs, collected before TCRalphabeta/CD19-depleted stem cell transplant.

This CDR3 is CSARARGLRNTEAFF. The CDR3 nucleotides read TGCAGTGCTAGGGCCAGGGGCCTAAGGAACACTGAAGCTTTCTTT. The rearrangement joins TRBV20-1 to TRBJ1-1; D is perhaps TRBD1 (6 bases). The V and J ends lost 3 bases and 1 base respectively, with 15 bases between them. This CDR3 region has 15 residues. Germline values: CDR1 DFQATT, CDR2 SNEGSKA (reference sequence).